These 25 T cell receptor beta chains were sequenced from one sample in a study of blood T cell repertoires in COVID-19. TCRdb's table, derived via immunoSEQ multiplex PCR, lists solely in-frame clones and lacks some. The sample has more than 150,000 clones, approximately 86% seen once. Sample: peripheral blood. These receptors were taken from a man in his 60s with COVID-19, enrolled during active disease.

This clone came up a few times. The chain links TRBV18 to TRBJ2-5, with 9 bases matching TRBD1. Trimming removed 8 bases from V and 3 bases from J; junction bases left unmatched: 4. This CDR3 has 13 amino acids. The germline CDR1 and CDR2 sequences are KGHSH and LQKENI. The CDR3 loop reads CASEGQGEETQYF. The CDR3 DNA reads as TGTGCCAGCGAGGGACAGGGCGAAGAGACCCAGTACTTC.

This sequence joins TRBV10-3 and TRBJ1-4, with TRBD1 matching 10 bases. After removal of 6 bases from V and 8 bases from J, the junction contained 6 bases not matched to a gene. Germline V gene lookup returns CDR1 ENHRY and CDR2 SYGVKD. This CDR3 has 14 residues. The CDR3 coding sequence is TGTGCCATCAGCCCGACAGGGGGCAGGGAAAAACTGTTTTTT. This gives the protein CAISPTGGREKLFF.

The rearrangement joins TRBV4-3 to TRBJ1-3; D not certain. V lost 2 bases to trimming and J lost 0 bases, with 5 bases between them. Per germline, CDR1 LGHNA and CDR2 YSLEER. This CDR3 region has 14 residues. Written as DNA, the CDR3 is TGCGCCAGCAGCCAATCCTACTCTGGAAACACCATATATTTT. It encodes CASSQSYSGNTIYF.

This sequence joins TRBV19 and TRBJ1-1; a weak D match, TRBD1 (6 bases). Trimming cost V 6 bases and J 5 bases, with 16 bases left between them. The CDR3 runs 14 residues. CDR1 is LNHDA and CDR2 is SQIVND in the germline V gene (reference sequence). The chain's CDR3 is CASRTTDRRTEAFF. The CDR3 bases are TGTGCCAGTAGAACCACAGACAGGCGGACTGAAGCTTTCTTT. Supplemented by reference TRBV19 and TRBJ1-1, the full variable domain reads DGGITQSPKYLFRKEGQNVTLSCEQNLNHDAMYWYRQDPGQGLRLIYYSQIVNDFQKGDIAEGYSVSREKKESFPLTVTSAQKNPTAFYLCASRTTDRRTEAFFGQGTRLTVV.

The sample holds one count of this clone. This sequence joins TRBV7-9 and TRBJ1-5; D gene unclear. The CDR3 sequence is 14 residues long. The ends were cut back, 5 bases at V and 5 bases at J, with 13 bases in the middle. CDR1 is SEHNR and CDR2 is FQNEAQ in the germline V gene (reference sequence). CDR3: CASSPFGVDQPQHF. The DNA for the CDR3 is TGTGCCAGCAGCCCGTTCGGTGTCGATCAGCCCCAGCATTTT.

The rearrangement joins TRBV19 to TRBJ2-7, with 11 bases matching TRBD1. The CDR3 has 15 residues. From germline, CDR1 is LNHDA and CDR2 SQIVND (reference sequence). The V and J ends lost 3 bases and 4 bases, in that order; junction bases with no gene match: 5. DNA for the CDR3: TGTGCCAGTAGTATTTTCGGACAGGGGGCTTACGAGCAGTACTTC. Its protein is CASSIFGQGAYEQYF.

This clone was recorded a few times. The chain joins TRBV5-4 to TRBJ1-2; 8 bases line up with TRBD1. The length of the CDR3 is 15 residues. Germline-derived CDR1 and CDR2 are SGHNT and YYREEE (reference sequence). Trimming at V came to 9 bases and at J to 2 bases, leaving 12 bases not matched to a gene. The CDR3 region has the DNA TGTGCCACCAAGACAGGGGAAAATCCCAACTATGGCTACACCTTC. Amino acid sequence: CATKTGENPNYGYTF.

The rearrangement joins TRBV24-1 to TRBJ1-1, with TRBD1 identical over 7 bases. CDR1 and CDR2 (germline): KGHDR, SFDVKD. The CDR3 has 15 residues. J lost 0 bases, V lost 2 bases, and 2 bases had no gene match. The CDR3 DNA follows: TGTGCCACCAGTGATTCGGGACAGCTGAACACTGAAGCTTTCTTT. Translation gives CATSDSGQLNTEAFF.

This clone was observed a single time. The CDR3 protein is CSASQGDEQYF. For the CDR3, the DNA is TGCAGTGCTAGTCAAGGGGACGAGCAGTACTTC. This chain links TRBV20-1 with TRBJ2-7, with D possibly being TRBD1 (5 bases). Trimming took 3 bases from V and 5 from J, leaving 8 bases between them. In germline, CDR1 is DFQATT, CDR2 SNEGSKA (reference sequence). The CDR3 runs to 11 residues.

V gene TRBV5-1 combines with J gene TRBJ2-7, with a weak D call TRBD1 (6 bases). This CDR3 comprises 14 residues. The V gene lost 2 bases and the J gene lost 4 bases, with 13 bases spanning the gap. CDR1 SGHRS and CDR2 YFSETQ come from the germline V gene. CDR3 protein: CASSLNTGFYEQYF. CDR3 coding DNA: TGCGCCAGCAGCTTAAATACAGGGTTTTACGAGCAGTACTTC.

V gene TRBV6-6 combines with J gene TRBJ2-7; 12 bases match TRBD2. Germline values: CDR1 MNHNY, CDR2 SVGAGI (reference sequence). The junction had 2 bases not matched to a gene; V was cut back by 5 bases and J by 0 bases. This CDR3 has 15 residues. CDR3 sequence: CASSLTSGSSYEQYF. CDR3 DNA sequence: TGTGCCAGCAGTCTGACTAGCGGGAGCTCCTACGAGCAGTACTTC.

This chain links TRBV4-3 with TRBJ2-7, with 8 positions matching TRBD1. This CDR3 contains 15 residues. Germline lookup yields CDR1 LGHNA and CDR2 YSLEER. V was pared by 1 base and J by 6 bases, with 8 bases of the junction left unmatched. CDR3: CASSQVVGRGLEQYF. The CDR3, as DNA: TGCGCCAGCAGCCAAGTTGTCGGCAGGGGGCTCGAGCAGTACTTC.

In DNA, the CDR3 is TGTGCCAGCATTGCTATGGAGACCCAGTACTTC. Its protein product is CASIAMETQYF. J is TRBJ2-5 and V is TRBV25-1; D uncertain. Germline CDR1 reads MGHDK; CDR2 reads SYGVNS. V dropped 7 bases and J dropped 5 bases, with 8 bases sitting between them. CDR3 length: 11 residues.

In regard to this clone: Different DNA sequences within this sample yield the same CDR3. V is TRBV5-1 and J is TRBJ1-5; 7 positions agree with TRBD1. The CDR3 length is 15 residues. CDR1 is SGHRS and CDR2 is YFSETQ in the germline V gene. Germline trimming cut 0 bases from V and 2 bases from J; bases unmatched to any gene: 2. The CDR3 DNA sequence: TGCGCCAGCAGCTTGGGACAGGGCGGCAATCAGCCCCAGCATTTT. Its translation: CASSLGQGGNQPQHF. The full variable domain, rest sourced from reference TRBV5-1 and TRBJ1-5, is KAGVTQTPRYLIKTRGQQVTLSCSPISGHRSVSWYQQTPGQGLQFLFEYFSETQRNKGNFPGRFSGRQFSNSRSEMNVSTLELGDSALYLCASSLGQGGNQPQHFGDGTRLSIL.

The gene calls are TRBV4-1 and TRBJ1-2; 8 bases fit TRBD1. The trim removed 0 bases at V and 4 bases at J, leaving 7 bases unmatched. Per germline, CDR1 MGHRA and CDR2 YSYEKL. CDR3 length: 16 residues. This CDR3 is CASSQDQGTGSYGYTF. CDR3 coding DNA: TGCGCCAGCAGCCAAGATCAGGGGACAGGTTCCTATGGCTACACCTTC.

This rearrangement joins TRBV7-6 to TRBJ1-6, with TRBD1 as a possible D gene (6 bases). The CDR3 is made up of 18 amino acids. CDR1 is SGHVS, CDR2 FNYEAQ, per germline. Trimming removed 1 base from V and 9 bases from J, with 22 bases in between. The CDR3 region is CASSLVQGPRSSFSPLHF. The CDR3 region has the DNA TGTGCCAGCAGCTTAGTCCAGGGGCCTCGCTCTTCCTTTTCACCCCTCCACTTT.

V is TRBV6-6 and J is TRBJ2-7; 7 bases match TRBD1. V shed 6 bases, J shed 2 bases, and the junction held 10 bases outside the gene matches. The CDR3 is 15 amino acids. Germline V gives CDR1 MNHNY, CDR2 SVGAGI (reference sequence). The CDR3 DNA reads TGTGCCAGCAGACCACAGGGGATTGGCCCCTACGAGCAGTACTTC. Amino acids: CASRPQGIGPYEQYF.

This sequence joins TRBV5-6 and TRBJ1-2; 12 bases fit TRBD1. The CDR3 contains 15 residues. V lost 3 bases, J lost 3 bases, and 3 bases stayed unmatched. Germline CDR1 and CDR2: SGHDT and YYEEEE. The CDR3 loop reads CASSSRDRGHYGYTF. DNA for the CDR3: TGTGCCAGCAGCTCGCGGGACAGGGGGCACTATGGCTACACCTTC.

The chain combines TRBV5-4 with TRBJ1-2; a weak D match, TRBD1 (5 bases). Trimming took 0 bases from V and 5 from J, leaving 14 bases between them. CDR1 and CDR2 (germline): SGHNT, YYREEE (reference sequence). This CDR3 is 15 amino acids long. As DNA, the CDR3 is TGTGCCAGCAGCTTGGCTGGCAGGGCGCCGTATGGCTACACCTTC. Its protein is CASSLAGRAPYGYTF.

The chain links TRBV24-1 to TRBJ2-2; 9 positions match TRBD2. The CDR3 is made up of 18 amino acids. The germline V gene has CDR1 KGHDR and CDR2 SFDVKD. J lost 3 bases, V lost 10 bases, and 17 bases had no gene match. The CDR3 bases are TGTGCCACTTCGGCCGGGACTAGCCTTGCCCTCGACACCGGGGAGCTGTTTTTT. It yields the protein CATSAGTSLALDTGELFF.

This chain uses TRBV7-3 with TRBJ2-3; TRBD2 aligns across 9 bases. Germline trimming cut 0 bases from V and 5 bases from J; bases unmatched to any gene: 15. Germline-derived CDR1 and CDR2 are SGHTA and FQGTGA. This CDR3 is built from 19 residues. The CDR3 nucleotides are TGTGCCAGCAGCTTAACAATGGCGGGAGGGCCTTGGGCGCAAGATACGCAGTATTTT. Its protein is CASSLTMAGGPWAQDTQYF.

The chain recombines TRBV6-1 with TRBJ2-7, with D unresolved. The CDR3 contains 11 residues. V was pared by 2 bases and J by 4 bases, with 3 bases between. The germline V gene encodes CDR1 MNHNS and CDR2 SASEGT. CDR3 coding DNA: TGTGCCAGCAGTGAACCGTACGAGCAGTACTTC. Residues: CASSEPYEQYF.

The chain employs TRBV18 and TRBJ1-5; 8 bases match TRBD1. Germline V gene sequence: CDR1 KGHSH, CDR2 LQKENI. CDR3 length equals 13 residues. Losses at the gene ends were 8 bases for V and 6 bases for J; bases not matched to a gene: 6. CDR3 protein: CASATGERQPQHF. The CDR3 DNA is TGTGCCAGCGCGACAGGGGAGCGTCAGCCCCAGCATTTT. Combining the CDR3 with reference TRBV18 and TRBJ1-5 gives the whole variable domain NAGVMQNPRHLVRRRGQEARLRCSPMKGHSHVYWYRQLPEEGLKFMVYLQKENIIDESGMPKERFSAEFPKEGPSILRIQQVVRGDSAAYFCASATGERQPQHFGDGTRLSIL.

V gene TRBV5-4 combines with J gene TRBJ1-2; D remains unclear. This CDR3 has 12 residues. CDR1 SGHNT and CDR2 YYREEE come from the germline V gene (reference sequence). Trimming shortened V by 0 bases and J by 10 bases, and 10 bases separated the two germline ends. The CDR3 nucleotides read TGTGCCAGCAGCTTGGGTGTACAGACCTACACCTTC. It codes for CASSLGVQTYTF.

The V call is TRBV7-9, the J call TRBJ2-3; D is perhaps TRBD2 (6 bases). V shed 6 bases and J shed 4 bases, with 20 bases lying between them. This CDR3 contains 16 residues. Germline CDR1 reads SEHNR; CDR2 reads FQNEAQ (reference sequence). CDR3 nucleotide sequence: TGTGCCAGCAGACTGAGGAGGGCAGGCCCCCCAGATACGCAGTATTTT. This translates into CASRLRRAGPPDTQYF.